A single sample is the source of the 4 T cell receptor beta chains below, sequenced in a study of Graves' ophthalmopathy and Graves' hyperthyroidism (dated by TCRdb to between 2018 and 2020). Sequencer: Illumina HiSeq 2000. For repertoire sequencing, TCR beta CDR3 regions were amplified from RNA transcripts. A first-round RT-PCR used HTBI primers with the Qiagen OneStep RT-PCR kit, followed by a second-round multiplex PCR, size selection and purification. Using fastp at Q25 and MiXCR, TCRdb reprocessed the public reads and kept productive beta chains. Each CDR3 protein appears once, grouped with its most common genes and DNA. The sample has 650,000 to 800,000 distinct CDR3 sequences on record, approximately 39% of them singletons. The top ten constitute over 2.5% of the sample. Sequencing was carried out using peripheral blood. The receptors come from an adult man with Graves' ophthalmopathy.

This clonotype was recorded at least ten times. The rearrangement uses TRBV12-3 or TRBV12-4 and TRBJ2-7; D unclear. CDR3 length: 12 amino acids. V shed 5 bases and J shed 6 bases, with 11 bases lying between them. The CDR3 spells CASSPSAFEQYF. The CDR3 DNA reads as TGTGCCAGCAGTCCCAGTGCTTTCGAGCAGTACTTC.

Comments on this clonotype: With a much larger clone just one base away, this may be a read error. CDR3 nucleotides: TGTGCCAGTAGTGTGACAGGACCGTCTGGAAACACCATATATTTT. Translating gives CASSVTGPSGNTIYF. This chain connects TRBV19 to TRBJ1-3; D is possibly TRBD1 (6 bases). CDR1 and CDR2 (germline): LNHDA, SQIVND (reference sequence). The CDR3 has 15 residues. V was shortened by 5 bases and J by 1 base, with 12 bases between the two germline ends.

The rearrangement uses TRBV20-1 and TRBJ2-6, with 12 bases lining up with TRBD2. This CDR3 is 15 amino acids long. V was pared by 5 bases and J by 2 bases, with 1 base of the junction left unmatched. CDR1 and CDR2 from the germline V gene are DFQATT and SNEGSKA (reference sequence). The DNA for the CDR3 is TGCAGTGCTTCTAGCGGGGGGGCTGGGGCCAACGTCCTGACTTTC. It translates to CSASSGGAGANVLTF.

The J gene is TRBJ1-3, the V gene TRBV25-1, with D unresolved. V shed 4 bases and J shed 7 bases, with 14 bases lying between them. Germline V gives CDR1 MGHDK, CDR2 SYGVNS. The CDR3 consists of 14 residues. Here the CDR3 DNA reads TGTGCCAGCAGTGGGAGGACCGTCCGGAACACCATATATTTT. This codes for CASSGRTVRNTIYF.